The 20 T cell receptor beta chains below all came from one sample that was sequenced in a study of T cell repertoires in cytomegalovirus infection. TCRdb redid the calling of the reads with MiXCR, one entry per CDR3 protein. The sample holds roughly 140,000 distinct CDR3 sequences, around 22% seen once. The sequenced sample was PBMCs. The receptors originated from a human donor in good health (CMV status not recorded). Some clones in this sample may be carry-over from other donors' samples.

The chain uses TRBV12-3 or TRBV12-4 and TRBJ1-2; TRBD1 agrees at 7 bases. The J segment lost 8 bases and the V segment lost 3 bases, leaving 9 bases of the junction unmatched. CDR3 size: 14 residues. This CDR3 reads CASSFTETGFGYTF. The CDR3 nucleotides are TGTGCCAGCAGTTTCACCGAGACAGGGTTCGGCTACACCTTC.

At least ten counts were recorded for this clonotype. The chain links TRBV7-8 to TRBJ2-3, with D tentatively TRBD1 or TRBD2 (6 bases each). CDR3 size: 15 residues. The V and J ends lost 1 base and 7 bases respectively, with 15 bases between them. CDR1 and CDR2 from the germline V gene are SGHVS and FQNEAQ. The CDR3 sequence: CASSLEGGDTNTQYF. The CDR3 nucleotides are TGTGCCAGCAGCTTAGAGGGGGGAGACACGAATACGCAGTATTTT.

This clonotype was seen repeatedly, ten times or more. This sequence joins TRBV7-9 and TRBJ2-5, with unresolved D. Germline lookup yields CDR1 SEHNR and CDR2 FQNEAQ (reference sequence). Trimming stripped 4 bases from V and 0 bases from J, with 9 bases between. The CDR3 has 14 residues. The CDR3 is CASSSSTYQETQYF. Written as DNA, the CDR3 is TGTGCCAGCAGCTCTTCGACATACCAAGAGACCCAGTACTTC.

Ten or more counts support this clonotype. The chain has TRBV7-2 and TRBJ1-1; maybe TRBD1 (5 bases). The CDR3 consists of 17 residues. Germline V lookup: CDR1 SGHTA, CDR2 FQGNSA. V lost 2 bases and J lost 5, with 21 bases in between. The CDR3 loop is CASSLFGRVISGTEAFF. CDR3 coding DNA: TGTGCCAGCAGCTTATTCGGCAGGGTGATTAGTGGGACTGAAGCTTTCTTT.

This clonotype was detected a few times. The chain employs TRBV28 and TRBJ2-1; D not certain. Trimming stripped 8 bases from V and 6 bases from J, with 5 bases between. The CDR3 contains 10 residues. CDR1 is MDHEN and CDR2 is SYDVKM in the germline V gene. The CDR3 is CASGPNEQFF. As DNA, the CDR3 is TGTGCCAGCGGCCCCAATGAGCAGTTCTTC.

In regard to this clonotype: With a much larger clone just one base away, this may be a read error. No conserved phenylalanine or tryptophan is present at the end of the CDR3, so a read error is the likely explanation. The rearrangement joins TRBV10-3 to TRBJ1-1, with D maybe TRBD1 (5 bases). This CDR3 contains 15 residues. The V end lost 2 bases, the J end lost 1 base, and 11 bases lay between the germline ends. Germline V lookup: CDR1 ENHRY, CDR2 SYGVKD. CDR3 coding DNA: TGTGCCATCAGTGAGATGGGCAGGGAGAACACTGAAGCTTTCTTA. It specifies CAISEMGRENTEAFL.

J is TRBJ1-1 and V is TRBV12-3 or TRBV12-4, with a tentative D call TRBD1 (5 bases). The V gene lost 2 bases and the J gene lost 1 base, with 11 bases spanning the gap. The CDR3 is 15 amino acids. CDR3: CASSLIGQGNTEAFF. The CDR3 DNA reads TGTGCCAGCAGTTTAATCGGGCAGGGGAACACTGAAGCTTTCTTT.

For this clonotype: This sequence may be a read error, since a much larger clone differs from it by one base. The V gene is TRBV7-2, the J gene TRBJ2-1, with D perhaps matching TRBD2 (6 bases). The CDR3 totals 13 residues. The germline V and J ends were trimmed by 5 bases and 9 bases, with 14 bases remaining between them. CDR1 is SGHTA, CDR2 FQGNSA, per germline. CDR3 sequence (DNA): TGTGCCAGCAGCCTGACTAGGCGCGTTGAGCAGTTCTTC. It codes for CASSLTRRVEQFF.

V usage is TRBV7-8 and J usage is TRBJ2-7; D is undetermined. The germline V gene encodes CDR1 SGHVS and CDR2 FQNEAQ. The V and J ends lost 5 bases and 4 bases respectively, with 15 bases between them. This CDR3 has 14 amino acids. CDR3 region: CASSPPPRGYEQYF. The CDR3 DNA sequence: TGTGCCAGCAGCCCACCCCCGAGAGGTTACGAGCAGTACTTC. Supplemented by reference TRBV7-8 and TRBJ2-7, the full variable domain reads GAGVSQSPRYKVAKRGQDVALRCDPISGHVSLFWYQQALGQGPEFLTYFQNEAQLDKSGLPSDRFFAERPEGSVSTLKIQRTQQEDSAVYLCASSPPPRGYEQYFGPGTRLTVT.

V usage is TRBV6-1 and J usage is TRBJ1-2; 7 bases fit TRBD1. This CDR3 comprises 18 residues. After removal of 5 bases from V and 7 bases from J, the junction contained 22 bases not matched to a gene. Per germline, CDR1 MNHNS and CDR2 SASEGT. The CDR3 bases are TGTGCCAGCAGTATCCAAGAGGGGGCTTTAGGGGGCTTTGGTGGCTACACCTTC. This codes for CASSIQEGALGGFGGYTF.

This clonotype came up a few times. This chain joins TRBV20-1 and TRBJ2-7, with 9 bases matching TRBD1. V was clipped by 5 bases and J by 5 bases; unmatched bases: 10. CDR1 DFQATT and CDR2 SNEGSKA come from the germline V gene (reference sequence). The CDR3 loop spans 14 amino acids. CDR3 residues: CSALAGTGFDEQYF. CDR3 coding DNA: TGCAGTGCTTTGGCCGGGACAGGGTTTGACGAGCAGTACTTC.

This clonotype was counted a few times. The rearrangement links TRBV4-1 to TRBJ2-1, with D possibly matching TRBD1 (6 bases). Between the trimmed V and J ends, which lost 4 bases and 10 bases, there was a span of 11 bases. From germline, CDR1 is MGHRA and CDR2 YSYEKL. CDR3 length equals 12 residues. The CDR3 loop reads CASSLPGTEQFF. The CDR3 coding sequence is TGCGCCAGCAGCCTTCCCGGGACAGAGCAGTTCTTC.

The chain recombines TRBV2 with TRBJ2-7; D not certain. CDR3 length equals 15 residues. Deletions cut 3 bases from V and 7 bases from J, with 19 bases between. Germline lookup yields CDR1 SNHLY and CDR2 FYNNEI. CDR3 loop: CASSDGSVAPGEQYF. The CDR3 DNA reads as TGTGCCAGCAGTGATGGGTCAGTAGCTCCAGGTGAGCAGTACTTC.

This sequence joins TRBV20-1 and TRBJ1-5; D is unclear. Germline V gene lookup returns CDR1 DFQATT and CDR2 SNEGSKA (reference sequence). The ends were cut back, 0 bases at V and 2 bases at J, with 11 bases in the middle. The CDR3 runs 15 residues. The CDR3 loop is CSARDLRVGNQPQHF. The CDR3 DNA is TGCAGTGCTAGAGATTTAAGGGTGGGCAATCAGCCCCAGCATTTT.

J is TRBJ2-1 and V is TRBV27; D might be TRBD1 or TRBD2, each matching 6 bases. Germline CDR1 and CDR2: MNHEY and SMNVEV (reference sequence). V was shortened by 10 bases and J by 9 bases, with 19 bases between the two germline ends. CDR3 length: 13 residues. The CDR3 DNA sequence: TGTGCCACTTCGGGGGCAGGGTTTACTGAGCAGTTCTTC. Translating it yields CATSGAGFTEQFF.

There are a few counts of this clonotype. This rearrangement joins TRBV20-1 to TRBJ1-2; no firm D call. This CDR3 region has 13 residues. CDR1 is DFQATT and CDR2 is SNEGSKA in the germline V gene (reference sequence). V was cut by 4 bases and J by 2 bases, with 11 bases left in between. The CDR3 DNA sequence: TGCAGTGCTAAAGACCCCGTAAACTATGGCTACACCTTC. This codes for CSAKDPVNYGYTF.

This clonotype occurred a few times. The chain joins TRBV12-3 or TRBV12-4 to TRBJ2-2, with D uncertain. The V end was cut by 5 bases, the J end by 2 bases, with 15 bases between. The CDR3 is 16 residues long. The CDR3 here is CASSPPVGINTGELFF. The CDR3 DNA is TGTGCCAGCAGTCCTCCGGTCGGAATTAACACCGGGGAGCTGTTTTTT.

This chain uses TRBV27 with TRBJ1-5; D unclear. The CDR3 is 16 amino acids. V was shortened by 6 bases and J by 8 bases, with 23 bases between the two germline ends. The V gene's germline CDR1 is MNHEY and CDR2 SMNVEV (reference sequence). This chain's CDR3 is CASSLPKTDGLEPQHF. CDR3 in DNA: TGTGCCAGCAGCCTTCCTAAGACGGACGGGCTAGAGCCCCAGCATTTT.

The chain carries TRBV24-1 and TRBJ1-1; TRBD1 agrees at 10 bases. Germline-derived CDR1 and CDR2 are KGHDR and SFDVKD. The CDR3 length is 14 residues. The V gene end was trimmed by 4 bases and the J gene end by 7 bases; junction bases not matched to a gene: 5. CDR3 protein: CATSESRTGGEAFF. Written as DNA, the CDR3 is TGTGCCACCAGTGAATCCCGGACAGGGGGTGAAGCTTTCTTT.

This sequence joins TRBV28 and TRBJ2-4; 11 bases match TRBD2. CDR1 is MDHEN, CDR2 SYDVKM, per germline. Germline trimming cut 5 bases from V and 3 bases from J; bases unmatched to any gene: 15. The CDR3 totals 19 residues. In nucleotides, the CDR3 is TGTGCCAGCAGTCGCCTGGGATTAGCGGGGGGGATTGGCAAAAACATTCAGTACTTC. Translation: CASSRLGLAGGIGKNIQYF.